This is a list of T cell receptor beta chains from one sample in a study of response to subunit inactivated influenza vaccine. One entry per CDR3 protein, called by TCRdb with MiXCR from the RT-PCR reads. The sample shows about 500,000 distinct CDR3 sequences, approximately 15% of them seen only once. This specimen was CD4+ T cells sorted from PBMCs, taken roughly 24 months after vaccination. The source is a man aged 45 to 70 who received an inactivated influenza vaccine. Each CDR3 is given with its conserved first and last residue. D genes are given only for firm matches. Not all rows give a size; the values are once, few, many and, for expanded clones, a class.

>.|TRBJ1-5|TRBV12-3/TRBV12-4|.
CASSLVSVNQPQHF
TGTGCCAGCAGTTTAGTCTCAGTAAATCAGCCCCAGCATTTT
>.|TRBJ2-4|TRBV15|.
CATSRDLATKNIQYF
TGTGCCACCAGCAGAGATTTGGCGACCAAAAACATTCAGTACTTC
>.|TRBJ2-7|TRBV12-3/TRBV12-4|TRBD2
CASSPSGRASKQYF
TGTGCCAGCAGTCCTAGCGGGAGGGCCTCTAAGCAGTACTTC
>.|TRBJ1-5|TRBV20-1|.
CSARDGLRINQPQHF
TGCAGTGCTAGAGATGGCCTTAGAATCAATCAGCCCCAGCATTTT
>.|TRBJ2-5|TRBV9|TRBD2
CASSVAPSAGVGETQYF
TGTGCCAGCAGCGTAGCCCCTAGCGCGGGAGTCGGTGAGACCCAGTACTTC
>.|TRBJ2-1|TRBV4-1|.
CASSQDGTDSSYNEQFF
TGCGCCAGCAGCCAAGATGGTACGGACAGCTCCTACAATGAGCAGTTCTTC
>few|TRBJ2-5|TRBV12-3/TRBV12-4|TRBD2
CARGAGLAEETQYF
TGTGCCAGAGGAGCGGGACTAGCGGAAGAGACCCAGTACTTC
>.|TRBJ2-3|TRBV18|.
CASSPRENTDTQYF
TGTGCCAGCTCACCCCGGGAAAACACAGATACGCAGTATTTT
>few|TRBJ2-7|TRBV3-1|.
CASSQVFERDFSPYEQYF
TGTGCCAGCAGCCAAGTATTTGAGAGGGACTTCTCGCCCTACGAGCAGTACTTC
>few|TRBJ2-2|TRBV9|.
CASSVERTGELFF
TGTGCCAGCAGCGTAGAAAGGACCGGGGAGCTGTTTTTT
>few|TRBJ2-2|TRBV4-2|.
CASSPRAQNMAGELFF
TGTGCCAGCAGCCCCCGGGCACAGAACATGGCCGGGGAGCTGTTTTTT
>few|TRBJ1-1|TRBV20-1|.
CSARKTGLSEAFF
TGCAGTGCTAGAAAAACAGGGTTGAGTGAAGCTTTCTTT
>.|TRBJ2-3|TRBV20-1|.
CSAKAYSGPDTQYF
TGCAGTGCTAAGGCCTACTCAGGGCCAGATACGCAGTATTTT
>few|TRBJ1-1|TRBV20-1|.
CSAASPRGPGTTEAFF
TGCAGTGCTGCCTCCCCCCGGGGCCCCGGAACCACTGAAGCTTTCTTT
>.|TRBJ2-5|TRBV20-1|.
CSASPIGLQETQYF
TGCAGTGCTAGTCCCATTGGTCTTCAAGAGACCCAGTACTTC
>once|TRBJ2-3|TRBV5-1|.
CASSLGYWASTDTQYF
TGCGCCAGCAGCTTGGGGTACTGGGCTAGCACAGATACGCAGTATTTT
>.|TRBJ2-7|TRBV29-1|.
CSVAWREHYEQYF
TGCAGCGTTGCATGGCGGGAACACTACGAGCAGTACTTC
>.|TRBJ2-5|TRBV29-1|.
CSVIDRDPRSGETQYF
TGCAGCGTAATAGACCGGGACCCTAGGTCTGGCGAGACCCAGTACTTC
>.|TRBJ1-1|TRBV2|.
CASRLTHTEAFF
TGTGCCAGCCGTTTGACTCACACTGAAGCTTTCTTT
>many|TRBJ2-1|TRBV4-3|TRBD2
CASSQEGGLTPIEQFF
TGCGCCAGCAGCCAAGAGGGGGGACTAACCCCCATCGAGCAGTTCTTC
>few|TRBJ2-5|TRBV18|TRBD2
CASSPPGLAEETQYF
TGTGCCAGCTCACCACCTGGACTAGCAGAGGAGACCCAGTACTTC
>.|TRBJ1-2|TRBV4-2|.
CASSQDPRREKVRRGYTF
TGTGCCAGCAGCCAAGATCCGAGGCGAGAGAAGGTACGTCGTGGCTACACCTTC
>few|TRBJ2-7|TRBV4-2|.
CASSQGGGLSSEQYF
TGTGCCAGCAGCCAAGGAGGCGGGTTATCCTCCGAGCAGTACTTC
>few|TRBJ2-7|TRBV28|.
CASRLVGWGSPHEQYF
TGTGCCAGCAGATTGGTTGGTTGGGGCTCTCCCCACGAGCAGTACTTC
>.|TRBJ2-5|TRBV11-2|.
CASSPLGWYQETQYF
TGTGCCAGCAGCCCCCTGGGGTGGTACCAAGAGACCCAGTACTTC
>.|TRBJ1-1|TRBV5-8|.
CASSLPRRNTEAFF
TGTGCCAGCAGCTTACCCAGGAGGAACACTGAAGCTTTCTTT
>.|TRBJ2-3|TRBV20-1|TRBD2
CSASREGRTDTQYF
TGCAGTGCTAGCCGGGAGGGCCGGACAGATACGCAGTATTTT
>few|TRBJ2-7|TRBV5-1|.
CASSLDQGRYEQYF
TGCGCCAGCAGCTTGGATCAGGGCCGGTACGAGCAGTACTTC
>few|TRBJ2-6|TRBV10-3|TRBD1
CAIGQGASGANVLTF
TGTGCCATAGGACAGGGGGCCTCTGGGGCCAACGTCCTGACTTTC
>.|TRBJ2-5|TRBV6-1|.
CASSTRIDRQETQYF
TGTGCCAGCAGTACAAGGATTGACAGACAAGAGACCCAGTACTTC
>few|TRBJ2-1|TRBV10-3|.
CAISDGGNSYNEQFF
TGTGCCATCAGTGATGGCGGGAACTCCTACAATGAGCAGTTCTTC
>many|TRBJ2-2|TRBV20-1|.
CSARDQRDVTGELFF
TGCAGTGCTAGAGATCAAAGGGACGTCACCGGGGAGCTGTTTTTT
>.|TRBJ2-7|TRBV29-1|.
CSVGAGYEQYF
TGCAGCGTTGGAGCGGGCTACGAGCAGTACTTC
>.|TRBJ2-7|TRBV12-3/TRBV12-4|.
CASSGGLGTPTREQYF
TGTGCCAGCAGCGGAGGCCTTGGAACCCCTACGAGGGAGCAGTACTTC
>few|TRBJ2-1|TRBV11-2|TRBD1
CASSQPGGNEQFF
TGTGCCAGCAGCCAACCAGGGGGTAATGAGCAGTTCTTC
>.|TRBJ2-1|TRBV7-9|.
CASSSSGLSYNEQFF
TGTGCCAGCAGCTCGAGCGGGCTATCCTACAATGAGCAGTTCTTC
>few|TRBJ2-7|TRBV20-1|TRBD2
CSARDPELAGTYEQYF
TGCAGTGCTAGAGATCCGGAACTAGCGGGAACCTACGAGCAGTACTTC
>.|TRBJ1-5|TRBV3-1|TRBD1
CASSRRDRGLQPQHF
TGTGCCAGCAGCCGCCGGGACAGGGGGCTTCAGCCCCAGCATTTT
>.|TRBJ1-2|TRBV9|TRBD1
CASSKGTGHAYGYTF
TGTGCCAGCAGCAAGGGGACAGGGCACGCGTATGGCTACACCTTC
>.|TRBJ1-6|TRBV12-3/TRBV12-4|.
CASSPKVGSPLHF
TGTGCCAGCAGCCCCAAGGTTGGTTCACCCCTCCACTTT
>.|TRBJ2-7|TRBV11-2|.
CASRPIRGSYEQYF
TGTGCCAGCAGACCTATTAGGGGGTCCTACGAGCAGTACTTC
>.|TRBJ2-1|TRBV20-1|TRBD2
CSAPTHTGGLGNEQFF
TGCAGTGCTCCCACGCACACGGGGGGGCTGGGCAATGAGCAGTTCTTC
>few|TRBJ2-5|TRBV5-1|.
CASSFLSGSGETQYF
TGCGCCAGCAGCTTTTTATCAGGGTCCGGGGAGACCCAGTACTTC
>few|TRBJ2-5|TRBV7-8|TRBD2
CASSLGIAGGRETQYF
TGTGCCAGCAGCTTAGGGATAGCGGGGGGCCGGGAGACCCAGTACTTC
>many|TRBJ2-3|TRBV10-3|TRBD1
CAIKRGLDTDTQYF
TGTGCCATCAAGAGGGGGCTTGACACAGATACGCAGTATTTT
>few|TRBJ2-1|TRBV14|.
CASSQDLRDLLLNEQFF
TGTGCCAGCAGCCAAGATTTGAGGGACTTACTACTGAATGAGCAGTTCTTC
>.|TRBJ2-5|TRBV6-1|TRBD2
CASSLTGSGGWETQYF
TGTGCCAGCAGTCTAACGGGTTCGGGGGGTTGGGAGACCCAGTACTTC
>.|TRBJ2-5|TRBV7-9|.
CASSLGSRATGETQYF
TGTGCCAGCAGCCTAGGGAGTAGGGCGACGGGAGAGACCCAGTACTTC
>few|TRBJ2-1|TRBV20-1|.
CSAPISTRSYNEQFF
TGCAGTGCGCCTATAAGTACACGCTCCTACAATGAGCAGTTCTTC
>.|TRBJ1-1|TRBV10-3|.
CAISEGRDTEAFF
TGTGCCATCAGTGAGGGTCGAGACACTGAAGCTTTCTTT
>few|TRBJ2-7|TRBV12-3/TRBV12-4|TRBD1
CASSLQGDYEQYF
TGTGCCAGCAGCTTACAGGGGGACTACGAGCAGTACTTC
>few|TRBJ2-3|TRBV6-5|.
CASSYGATTSTDTQYF
TGTGCCAGCAGTTACGGGGCGACCACTAGCACAGATACGCAGTATTTT
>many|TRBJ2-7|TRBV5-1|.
CASSLGGILTYEQYF
TGCGCCAGCAGCTTGGGTGGCATTCTTACCTACGAGCAGTACTTC
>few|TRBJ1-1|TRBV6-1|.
CASRKQADDEAFF
TGTGCCAGCAGGAAGCAGGCTGACGATGAAGCTTTCTTT
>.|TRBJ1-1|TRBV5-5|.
CASSLIQANTEAFF
TGTGCCAGCAGCTTGATTCAGGCAAACACTGAAGCTTTCTTT
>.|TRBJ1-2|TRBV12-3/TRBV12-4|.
CASSLAGAAYGYTF
TGTGCCAGCAGTTTAGCGGGGGCAGCGTATGGCTACACCTTC
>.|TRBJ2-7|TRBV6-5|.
CASSLSGGTVSYEQYF
TGTGCCAGCAGTTTAAGTGGAGGGACCGTAAGCTACGAGCAGTACTTC